The T cell receptor (beta chain) described here comes from a study of CD8+ T cells in alopecia areata. cDNA reverse transcribed from extracted RNA served as the sequencing template. The protocol was immunoSEQ multiplex PCR, while the TCRdb copy is restricted to in-frame clones and leaves out a portion. Observed in the sample are about 270,000 clones, none of them singletons. CDR1 and CDR2 (germline): NNHNN, SYGAGS (reference sequence). The CDR3 covers 13 residues. This clone appeared a few times. Gene names denote mouse genes. The read ends 4 residues before the CDR3 terminus; that terminus is restored from the germline J gene. Pooled cutaneous lymph node cells were sorted using CD4, CD8alpha, NKG2D, NKG2ACE and other markers.

V gene TRBV13-2 combines with J gene TRBJ2-7; perhaps TRBD2 as D (6 bases). This TCR was sampled from a C3H/HeJ mouse with alopecia areata. The strain's MHC: H2-k. The sample taken for sequencing was CD4+ T cells sorted from a lymph node. Incomplete CDR3 DNA: TGTGCCAGCGGTGTTCCCGGGGGGTAT. Translated: CASGVPGGY. The full CDR3 reads CASGVPGGYEQYF.